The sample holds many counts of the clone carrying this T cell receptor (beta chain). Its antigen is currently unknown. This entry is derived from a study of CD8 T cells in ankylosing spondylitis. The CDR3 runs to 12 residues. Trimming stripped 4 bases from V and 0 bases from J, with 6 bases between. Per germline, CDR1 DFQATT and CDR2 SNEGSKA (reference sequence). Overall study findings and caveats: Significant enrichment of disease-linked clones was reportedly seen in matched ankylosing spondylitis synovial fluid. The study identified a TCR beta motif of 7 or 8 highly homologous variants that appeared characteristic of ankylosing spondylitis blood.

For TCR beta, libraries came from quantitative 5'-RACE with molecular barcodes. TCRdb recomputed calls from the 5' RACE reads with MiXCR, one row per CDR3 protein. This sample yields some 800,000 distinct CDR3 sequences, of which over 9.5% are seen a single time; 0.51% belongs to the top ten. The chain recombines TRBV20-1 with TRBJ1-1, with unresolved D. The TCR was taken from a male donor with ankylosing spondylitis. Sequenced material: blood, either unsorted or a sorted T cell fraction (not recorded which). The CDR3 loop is CSATFLNTEAFF. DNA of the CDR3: TGCAGTGCTACCTTTCTGAACACTGAAGCTTTCTTT.